This entry lists 4 T cell receptor beta chains sequenced from one sample in a study of blood T cell repertoires in COVID-19. TCRdb's table, derived via immunoSEQ multiplex PCR, lists solely in-frame clones and lacks some. The data hold approximately 99,000 clones, with less than 90% observed a single time. Source material: peripheral blood. These TCRs come from a man between 65 and 80 years old with active or convalescent COVID-19.

To note about this clone: Because the CDR3's place on the DNA is in doubt, the DNA is left out and the CDR3 is given as listed by TCRdb. The V and J genes are TRBV2 and TRBJ2-5; the D call TRBD1 from the table was never checked on the DNA. The CDR3 is made up of 14 amino acids, end residues included. The germline gives CDR1 SNHLY, CDR2 FYNNEI. CDR3 sequence reads: CASSERRGVALGNF.

J is TRBJ1-5 and V is TRBV12-1; the table's D gene call, TRBD1, was not cross checked with the DNA. TRBV12-1 is a recognized pseudogene. The CDR3 sequence is 15 residues long. CDR3 protein: CASSYLGQGNQPQHF. The CDR3 coding sequence is TGTGCCAGCAGCTACCTGGGACAGGGCAATCAGCCCCAGCATTTT.

The gene calls are TRBV7-9 and TRBJ1-4; 11 bases agree with TRBD1. Trimming cost V 5 bases and J 6 bases; bases outside gene matches: 2. Germline values: CDR1 SEHNR, CDR2 FQNEAQ (reference sequence). This CDR3 is built from 14 residues. The CDR3 region is CASSPGQGDEKLFF. In DNA, the CDR3 is TGTGCCAGCAGCCCGGGACAGGGGGATGAAAAACTGTTTTTT.

In its sample, this clone was seen a few times. The chain has TRBV3-1 (or the pseudogene TRBV3-2) and TRBJ1-5, with no clear D. In germline, CDR1 is LGHDT, CDR2 YNNKEL (reference sequence). V shed 3 bases and J shed 2 bases, with 8 bases lying between them. The CDR3 runs 14 residues. In DNA form, the CDR3 reads TGTGCCAGCAGCCAGCGTGTGGGCAATCAGCCCCAGCATTTT. This sequence encodes CASSQRVGNQPQHF.